A selection of T cell receptor beta chains follows, all from one sample in a study of neoadjuvant anti-PD-1 for oral cavity cancer. Clones were read by immunoSEQ multiplex PCR, and TCRdb kept only the in-frame ones, dropping some. The sample has about 16,000 clones; roughly 70% are singletons. The specimen was PBMCs, collected before nivolumab (anti-PD-1) treatment. Receptor source: a person aged 35-79 years with oral cavity squamous cell carcinoma. The CDR3 runs from the conserved cysteine through the conserved F or W. A D gene is named only where the DNA matches it firmly. The size of a clone is reported for some rows only, either as once, few or many, or as a class for expanded clones.

v_gene	j_gene	abundance	d_gene	CDR3nt	CDR3aa
TRBV2	TRBJ1-5	NA	NA	TGTGCCAGCAGAGGCTTTAATCAGCCCCAGCATTTT	CASRGFNQPQHF
TRBV9	TRBJ1-1	once	NA	TGTGCCAGCAGCGCGACGGTGAACACTGAAGCTTTCTTT	CASSATVNTEAFF
TRBV30	TRBJ1-5	NA	TRBD1	TGTGCCTGGATGGGACAGGGGAGCAATCAGCCCCAGCATTTT	CAWMGQGSNQPQHF
TRBV7-6	TRBJ1-2	NA	NA	TGTGCCAGCAGCTCCAATCGAGGGGGTCGGGGCTACACCTTC	CASSSNRGGRGYTF
TRBV6-5	TRBJ2-7	NA	NA	TGTGCCAGCAGTTACGCGAGTTCGCCCTCCTACGAGCAGTACTTC	CASSYASSPSYEQYF
TRBV4-1	TRBJ1-2	NA	NA	TGCGCCAGCAGCCAACAGGGTAACGATGGCTACACCTTC	CASSQQGNDGYTF
TRBV6-1	TRBJ2-3	NA	NA	TGTGCCAGCAGGCGACAAAACCACGGCACAGATACGCAGTATTTT	CASRRQNHGTDTQYF
TRBV28	TRBJ2-1	NA	NA	TGTGCCAGCAGTTTGGTTCTTACGAGAGGGGAGCAGTTCTTC	CASSLVLTRGEQFF
TRBV10-3	TRBJ2-1	NA	NA	TGTGCCATCAGTGAGTCGTTTAGCGGCAATGAGCAGTTCTTC	CAISESFSGNEQFF
TRBV7-8	TRBJ1-3	NA	TRBD1	TGTGCCAGCAGCAACCAGGGGGTAGCATCTGGAAACACCATATATTTT	CASSNQGVASGNTIYF
TRBV28	TRBJ2-7	NA	NA	TGTGCCAGCAGGTCCCGGGGTTACGAGCAGTACTTC	CASRSRGYEQYF
TRBV27	TRBJ2-3	NA	TRBD2	TGTGCCAGCAGTCGGACACTAACCGGGACTAGGCGCACAGATACGCAGTATTTT	CASSRTLTGTRRTDTQYF
TRBV20-1	TRBJ2-1	NA	NA	TGCAGTGCTATAAGGGAATATGAGCAGTTCTTC	CSAIREYEQFF
TRBV7-8	TRBJ2-1	NA	NA	TGTGCCAGCAGCACCTCCAGCGCCTACGAAGCGGAGTTCTTC	CASSTSSAYEAEFF
TRBV9	TRBJ2-2	NA	NA	TGTGCCAGCAGCGTACTTGACGGGGAGCTGTTTTTT	CASSVLDGELFF
TRBV4-1	TRBJ2-3	NA	NA	TGCGCCAGCAGCCAAGATCTTGGTTCTGTGGTGCGGGGTCCAGATACGCAGTATTTT	CASSQDLGSVVRGPDTQYF
TRBV7-2	TRBJ1-4	NA	NA	TGTGCCAGCAGCCCATACATCCCAACTAATGAAAAACTGTTTTTT	CASSPYIPTNEKLFF
TRBV7-6	TRBJ1-2	NA	TRBD1	TGTGCCAGCAGCTTAGGGTCTTCAGGGGGCTATGGCTACACCTTC	CASSLGSSGGYGYTF
TRBV7-6	TRBJ2-1	NA	NA	TGTGCCAGCAGCGCCTACCTAGCGAGAGACTACAATGAGCAGTTCTTC	CASSAYLARDYNEQFF
TRBV6-1	TRBJ2-3	NA	NA	TGTGCCAGCAGTAAACCAGATACGCAGTATTTT	CASSKPDTQYF
TRBV25-1	TRBJ2-7	NA	NA	TGTGCCAGCAGTGGTGCACACGGACCCTACGAGCAGTACTTC	CASSGAHGPYEQYF
TRBV6-5	TRBJ1-1	NA	NA	TGTGCCAGCAGTTACTCGGGGAAGAACACTGAAGCTTTCTTT	CASSYSGKNTEAFF